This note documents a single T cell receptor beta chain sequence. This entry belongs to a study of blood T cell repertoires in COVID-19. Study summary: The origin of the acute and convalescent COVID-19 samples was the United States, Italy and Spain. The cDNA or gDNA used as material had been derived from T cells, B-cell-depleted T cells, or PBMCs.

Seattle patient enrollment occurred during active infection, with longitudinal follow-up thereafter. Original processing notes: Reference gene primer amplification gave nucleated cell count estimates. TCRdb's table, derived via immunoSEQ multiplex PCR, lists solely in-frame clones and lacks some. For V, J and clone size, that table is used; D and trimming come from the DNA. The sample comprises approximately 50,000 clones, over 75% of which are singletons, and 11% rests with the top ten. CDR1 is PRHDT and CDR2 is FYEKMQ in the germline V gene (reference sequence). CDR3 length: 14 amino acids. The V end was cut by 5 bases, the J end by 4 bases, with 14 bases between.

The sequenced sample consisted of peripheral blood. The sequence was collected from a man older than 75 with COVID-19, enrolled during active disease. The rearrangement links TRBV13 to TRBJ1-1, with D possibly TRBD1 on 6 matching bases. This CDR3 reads CASSLLGAGTEAFF. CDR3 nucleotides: TGTGCCAGCAGCCTCCTGGGGGCGGGCACTGAAGCTTTCTTT.